This T cell receptor (beta chain) was found in a study of T cells after yellow fever vaccination. The junction had 6 bases not matched to a gene; V was cut back by 2 bases and J by 10 bases. CDR3 length: 13 amino acids. From germline, CDR1 is SGHVS and CDR2 FNYEAQ. 5'RACE template switching produced TCR cDNA carrying a universal primer site and UMIs. TCRdb re-analysed the 5' RACE reads in MiXCR, keeping a single row per CDR3 protein. The data contain some 150,000 distinct CDR3 sequences, around 9.3% of them seen just once; the ten biggest clones take up approximately 35%. As regards this clonotype: Its cognate antigen is unknown.

Notes on the study in general: Weaker, the secondary response had a peak occurring faster, on day 5 versus 15.

This sequence joins TRBV7-6 and TRBJ2-3, with TRBD2 matching over 7 bases. This clonotype originated in a man aged 18 to 29 who received the YFV17D yellow fever vaccine. The material was CD8+ T cells sorted from PBMCs, obtained 45 days after the yellow fever booster vaccination. The CDR3 DNA reads TGTGCCAGCAGCTTAAGCAGCGGGGTGGCGCAGTATTTT. Translated, it gives CASSLSSGVAQYF.